Below are 14 T cell receptor beta chains sequenced from a single sample in a study of cytomegalovirus exposure and HLA in healthy donors. Repertoires were generated with immunoSEQ multiplex PCR, while TCRdb's copy carries only in-frame clones and drops some. The sample lists hundreds of thousands of clones, roughly 88% seen once, with about 0.86% in the top ten. The specimen sequenced was PBMCs. These receptor sequences come from a woman aged 18 to 35 in good health and CMV-seronegative.

This clone was observed a handful of times. The rearrangement links TRBV19 to TRBJ2-2, with a possible D match to TRBD2 (5 bases). CDR3 length: 14 amino acids. CDR1 and CDR2 (germline): LNHDA, SQIVND (reference sequence). Trimming stripped 3 bases from V and 7 bases from J, with 12 bases between. The CDR3 spells CASSMTPGGGELFF. CDR3 DNA sequence: TGTGCCAGTAGTATGACACCCGGAGGCGGGGAGCTGTTTTTT.

The V gene is TRBV5-1, the J gene TRBJ2-7; D might be TRBD1 (6 bases). With 8 bases removed from V and 4 bases from J, the gap between germline ends came to 19 bases. Germline V gene lookup returns CDR1 SGHRS and CDR2 YFSETQ. This CDR3 contains 14 residues. Here the CDR3 DNA reads TGCGCCAGTGAAAAACAGGGCCTACCTTACGAGCAGTACTTC. Protein sequence: CASEKQGLPYEQYF.

V is TRBV5-1 and J is TRBJ2-2; D remains ambiguous. The germline V gene has CDR1 SGHRS and CDR2 YFSETQ. This CDR3 has 11 amino acids. The germline V and J ends were trimmed by 5 bases and 5 bases, with 4 bases remaining between them. The CDR3 region has the DNA TGCGCCAGCAGGCAGACCGGGGAGCTGTTTTTT. As protein: CASRQTGELFF.

V usage is TRBV6-5 and J usage is TRBJ2-7; 7 positions agree with TRBD1. CDR1 and CDR2 from the germline V gene are MNHEY and SVGAGI. The CDR3 has 14 amino acids. J was trimmed by 2 bases and V by 2 bases; bases with no gene match: 3. CDR3 in amino acids: CASSYDRDPYEQYF. For the CDR3, the DNA is TGTGCCAGCAGTTACGACAGGGACCCCTACGAGCAGTACTTC.

The chain employs TRBV14 and TRBJ2-4; 10 bases agree with TRBD1. Germline lookup yields CDR1 SGHDN and CDR2 FVKESK. There are 18 residues in the CDR3. V lost 0 bases and J lost 5; bases outside the gene matches: 10. The CDR3 protein is CASSQEVPDRGLENIQYF. DNA of the CDR3: TGTGCCAGCAGCCAAGAGGTCCCAGACAGGGGGCTTGAAAACATTCAGTACTTC.

V and J are TRBV9 and TRBJ2-1; D is perhaps TRBD2 (6 bases). Trimming took off 5 bases at V and 0 bases at J, with 15 bases between the two ends. This CDR3 has 16 amino acids. Germline V gene data show CDR1 as SGDLS and CDR2 as YYNGEE. The CDR3 loop is CASSPLAESSYNEQFF. In DNA, the CDR3 is TGTGCCAGCAGTCCTTTAGCGGAGAGCTCCTACAATGAGCAGTTCTTC. The variable domain in full, with the rest retrieved from reference TRBV9 and TRBJ2-1, is DSGVTQTPKHLITATGQRVTLRCSPRSGDLSVYWYQQSLDQGLQFLIQYYNGEERAKGNILERFSAQQFPDLHSELNLSSLELGDSALYFCASSPLAESSYNEQFFGPGTRLTVL.

This rearrangement joins TRBV13 to TRBJ2-7; 10 nucleotides line up with TRBD2. V shed 4 bases and J 2 bases; nucleotides not matched to a gene: 17. CDR3 length equals 19 residues. Germline V lookup: CDR1 PRHDT, CDR2 FYEKMQ (reference sequence). CDR3 DNA: TGTGCCAGCAGCTCCCTCGGGCTAGCGGGAGTAAGGGGAGCCTACGAGCAGTACTTC. It codes for CASSSLGLAGVRGAYEQYF.

This clone was counted many times. J is TRBJ2-5 and V is TRBV9, with 9 bases aligning to TRBD2. In germline, CDR1 is SGDLS, CDR2 YYNGEE. The J segment lost 3 bases and the V segment lost 1 base, leaving 7 bases of the junction unmatched. The length of the CDR3 is 16 residues. The DNA of the CDR3 is TGTGCCAGCAGCGTACTCGGGACTAGCCGAAAAGAGACCCAGTACTTC. This encodes CASSVLGTSRKETQYF. Full variable domain (outside the CDR3, taken from reference TRBV9 and TRBJ2-5): DSGVTQTPKHLITATGQRVTLRCSPRSGDLSVYWYQQSLDQGLQFLIQYYNGEERAKGNILERFSAQQFPDLHSELNLSSLELGDSALYFCASSVLGTSRKETQYFGPGTRLLVL.

The V call is TRBV7-9, the J call TRBJ2-3; D is possibly TRBD1 (6 bases). CDR3 length: 14 residues. Germline CDR1 reads SEHNR; CDR2 reads FQNEAQ (reference sequence). The germline V and J ends were trimmed by 6 bases and 2 bases, with 12 bases remaining between them. The CDR3 here is CASRPQGSTDTQYF. CDR3 DNA: TGTGCCAGCAGACCTCAGGGGTCCACAGATACGCAGTATTTT. The whole variable domain, filled in from reference TRBV7-9 and TRBJ2-3, reads DTGVSQNPRHKITKRGQNVTFRCDPISEHNRLYWYRQTLGQGPEFLTYFQNEAQLEKSRLLSDRFSAERPKGSFSTLEIQRTEQGDSAMYLCASRPQGSTDTQYFGPGTRLTVL.

The rearrangement links TRBV27 to TRBJ2-6; D is uncertain. Germline values: CDR1 MNHEY, CDR2 SMNVEV (reference sequence). V lost 7 bases to trimming and J lost 0 bases, with 4 bases between them. The CDR3 runs to 13 residues. The CDR3 DNA follows: TGTGCCAGCAAGAGCTCTGGGGCCAACGTCCTGACTTTC. The encoded protein is CASKSSGANVLTF. Full variable domain (rest looked up from reference TRBV27 and TRBJ2-6): EAQVTQNPRYLITVTGKKLTVTCSQNMNHEYMSWYRQDPGLGLRQIYYSMNVEVTDKGDVPEGYKVSRKEKRNFPLILESPSPNQTSLYFCASKSSGANVLTFGAGSRLTVL.

The chain has TRBV10-3 and TRBJ2-5; TRBD1 might be the D (6 bases). The CDR3 contains 12 residues. V was pared by 4 bases and J by 5 bases, with 8 bases between. CDR1 is ENHRY and CDR2 is SYGVKD in the germline V gene. CDR3 DNA sequence: TGTGCCATCAGTGCAGGGGTCGAGACCCAGTACTTC. Translation gives CAISAGVETQYF.

The chain recombines TRBV10-1 with TRBJ1-6; D is perhaps TRBD1 (6 bases). Germline loops: CDR1 WNHNN, CDR2 SYGVQD (reference sequence). CDR3 size: 14 residues. V was cut by 5 bases and J by 7 bases, with 12 bases left in between. The CDR3 DNA follows: TGCGCCAGCAGTCCCATACAGGGAAATTCACCCCTCCACTTT. It translates to CASSPIQGNSPLHF.

This chain connects TRBV5-1 to TRBJ1-1; a weak D match, TRBD1 (6 bases). V gave up 3 bases and J gave up 6 bases, with 15 bases separating them. The CDR3 is 14 residues long. Per the germline V gene, CDR1 is SGHRS and CDR2 is YFSETQ. The CDR3 sequence is CASSWETGSPEAFF. CDR3 DNA sequence: TGCGCCAGCAGCTGGGAAACAGGGTCCCCTGAAGCTTTCTTT.

The chain couples TRBV5-1 to TRBJ2-5; 11 positions match TRBD1. Germline V gene sequence: CDR1 SGHRS, CDR2 YFSETQ. There are 17 residues in the CDR3. Germline trimming cut 0 bases from V and 4 bases from J; bases unmatched to any gene: 8. As DNA, the CDR3 is TGCGCCAGCAGCTTGGAAGGGACAGGGGGTTTAGGAGAGACCCAGTACTTC. Protein product: CASSLEGTGGLGETQYF.